This T cell receptor (beta chain) emerged from a study of cytomegalovirus exposure and HLA in healthy donors. The germline V gene has CDR1 ENHRY and CDR2 SYGVKD. This CDR3 spans 13 amino acids. Trimming shortened V by 11 bases and J by 4 bases, and 17 bases separated the two germline ends. Vbeta (60) and Jbeta (13) primers were used in the PCR. The assay was immunoSEQ multiplex PCR, and TCRdb's table has in-frame clones only and misses some. The sample has around 140,000 clones; the top ten hold under 2%. The sequenced material came from PBMCs. The V call is TRBV10-3, the J call TRBJ1-2; D is unclear. The receptor was isolated from a middle-aged woman in good health and CMV-seronegative. CDR3 nucleotide sequence: TGTGCCTCCATACGTGAGGGAGGCTATGGCTACACCTTC. Translating it yields CASIREGGYGYTF.